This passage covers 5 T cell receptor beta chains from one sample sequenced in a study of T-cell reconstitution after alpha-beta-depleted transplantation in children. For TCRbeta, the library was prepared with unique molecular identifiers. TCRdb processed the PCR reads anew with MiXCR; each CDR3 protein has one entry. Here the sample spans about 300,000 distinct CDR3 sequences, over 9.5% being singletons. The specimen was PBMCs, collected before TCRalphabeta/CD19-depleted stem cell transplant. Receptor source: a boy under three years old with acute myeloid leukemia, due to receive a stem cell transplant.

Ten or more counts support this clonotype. CDR3 amino acids: CASSPGRGGYNEQFF. CDR3 coding DNA: TGTGCCAGCAGTCCAGGGCGGGGGGGCTACAATGAGCAGTTCTTC. This chain joins TRBV27 and TRBJ2-1; TRBD2 aligns across 9 bases. V shed 5 bases, J shed 3 bases, and the junction held 5 bases outside the gene matches. The CDR3 covers 15 residues. Germline loops: CDR1 MNHEY, CDR2 SMNVEV (reference sequence).

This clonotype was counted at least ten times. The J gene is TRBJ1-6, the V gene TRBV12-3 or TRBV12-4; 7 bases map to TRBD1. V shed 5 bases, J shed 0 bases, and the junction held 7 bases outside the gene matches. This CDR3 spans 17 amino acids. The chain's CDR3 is CASSLTRDSSYNSPLHF. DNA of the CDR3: TGTGCCAGCAGTCTGACCCGGGACAGCTCCTATAATTCACCCCTCCACTTT.

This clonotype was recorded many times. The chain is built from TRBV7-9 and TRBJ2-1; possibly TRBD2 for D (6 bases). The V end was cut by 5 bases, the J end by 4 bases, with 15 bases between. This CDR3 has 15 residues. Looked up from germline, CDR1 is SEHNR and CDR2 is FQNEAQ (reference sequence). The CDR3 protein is CASSLPGVSYNEQFF. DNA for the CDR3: TGTGCCAGCAGCCTCCCGGGAGTGTCATACAATGAGCAGTTCTTC.

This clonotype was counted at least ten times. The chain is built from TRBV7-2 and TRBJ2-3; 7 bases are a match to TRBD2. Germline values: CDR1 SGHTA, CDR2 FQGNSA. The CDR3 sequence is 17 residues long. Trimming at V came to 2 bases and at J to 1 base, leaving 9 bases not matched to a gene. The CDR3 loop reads CASSLRWSGIRTDTQYF. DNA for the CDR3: TGTGCCAGCAGCTTAAGGTGGAGCGGGATTCGCACAGATACGCAGTATTTT.

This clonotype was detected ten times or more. CDR3 sequence (DNA): TGTGCCAGCAGTCTGTGGACAGGGAGAGCGGTCACTGAAGCTTTCTTT. This sequence encodes CASSLWTGRAVTEAFF. The rearrangement links TRBV12-3 or TRBV12-4 to TRBJ1-1; 8 bases are shared with TRBD1. Trimming cost V 5 bases and J 4 bases; bases outside gene matches: 12. The CDR3 is made up of 16 amino acids.